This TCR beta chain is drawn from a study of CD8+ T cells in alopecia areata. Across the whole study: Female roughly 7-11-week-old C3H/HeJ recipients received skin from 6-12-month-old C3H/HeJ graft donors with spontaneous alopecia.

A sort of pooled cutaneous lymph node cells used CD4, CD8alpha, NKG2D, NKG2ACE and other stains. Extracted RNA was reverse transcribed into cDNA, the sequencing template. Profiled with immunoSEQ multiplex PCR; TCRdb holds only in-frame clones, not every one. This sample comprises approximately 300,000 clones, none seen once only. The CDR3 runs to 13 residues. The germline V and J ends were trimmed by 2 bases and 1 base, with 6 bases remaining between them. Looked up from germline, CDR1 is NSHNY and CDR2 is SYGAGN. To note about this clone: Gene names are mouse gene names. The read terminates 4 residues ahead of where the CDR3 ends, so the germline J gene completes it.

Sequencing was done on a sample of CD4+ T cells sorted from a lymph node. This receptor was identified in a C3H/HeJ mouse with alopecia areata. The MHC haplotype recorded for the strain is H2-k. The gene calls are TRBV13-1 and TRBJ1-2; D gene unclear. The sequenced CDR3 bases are TGTGCCAGCAGTGAGAACAGAAACTCC. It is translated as CASSENRNS. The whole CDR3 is CASSENRNSDYTF.